This TCR beta chain was sequenced for a study of sequential checkpoint blockade in melanoma. In the study overall: Randomization was 1:1 between first-line nivolumab→ipilimumab and ipilimumab→nivolumab. TCRbeta immunosequencing was performed on DNA from roughly 90 pretreatment melanoma tumor samples.

Regarding treatment: randomized to nivolumab then ipilimumab (arm A) or the reverse (arm B). The protocol was immunoSEQ multiplex PCR, while the TCRdb copy is restricted to in-frame clones and leaves out a portion. The repertoire holds 6,000 to 9,000 clones, with over 25% as singletons. Germline-derived CDR1 and CDR2 are SGHRS and YFSETQ. The CDR3 extends over 15 amino acids. With V trimmed by 4 bases and J by 8 bases, 11 bases remained unmatched. This chain connects TRBV5-1 to TRBJ1-4; 7 nucleotides align to TRBD1. The clonotype was recovered from a human donor with melanoma. The material sequenced was tumor tissue (inferred from file names), taken from a patient given nivolumab and ipilimumab in sequence. CDR3 nucleotide sequence: TGCGCCAGCAGCACCAGACAGGGCTTGGAGGAAAAACTGTTTTTT. It codes for CASSTRQGLEEKLFF.